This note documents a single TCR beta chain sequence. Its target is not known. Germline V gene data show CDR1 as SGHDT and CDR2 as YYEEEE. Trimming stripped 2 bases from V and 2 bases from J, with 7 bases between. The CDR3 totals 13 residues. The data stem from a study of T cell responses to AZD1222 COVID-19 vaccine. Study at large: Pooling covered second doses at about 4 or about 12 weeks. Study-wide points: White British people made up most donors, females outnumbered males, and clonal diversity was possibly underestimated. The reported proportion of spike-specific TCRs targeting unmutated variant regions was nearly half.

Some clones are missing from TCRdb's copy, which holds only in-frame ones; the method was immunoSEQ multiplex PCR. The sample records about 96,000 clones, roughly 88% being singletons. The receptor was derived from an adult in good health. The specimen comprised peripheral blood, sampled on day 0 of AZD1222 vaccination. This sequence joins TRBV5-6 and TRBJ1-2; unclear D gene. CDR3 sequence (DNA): TGTGCCAGCAGCTTTCCCGGAAACTATGGCTACACCTTC. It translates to CASSFPGNYGYTF.